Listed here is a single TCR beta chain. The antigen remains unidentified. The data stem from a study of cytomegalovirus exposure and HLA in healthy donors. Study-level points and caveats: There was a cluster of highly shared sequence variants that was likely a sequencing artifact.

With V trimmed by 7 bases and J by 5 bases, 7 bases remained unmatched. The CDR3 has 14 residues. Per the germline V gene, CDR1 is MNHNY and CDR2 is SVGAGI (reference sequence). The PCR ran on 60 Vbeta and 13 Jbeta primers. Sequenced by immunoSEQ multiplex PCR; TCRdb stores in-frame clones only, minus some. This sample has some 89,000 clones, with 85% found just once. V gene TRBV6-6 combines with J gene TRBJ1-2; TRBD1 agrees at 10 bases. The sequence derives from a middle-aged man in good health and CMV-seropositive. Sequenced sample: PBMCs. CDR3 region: CASNNRDRGYGYTF. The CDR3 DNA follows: TGTGCCAGCAACAACCGGGACAGGGGTTATGGCTACACCTTC.